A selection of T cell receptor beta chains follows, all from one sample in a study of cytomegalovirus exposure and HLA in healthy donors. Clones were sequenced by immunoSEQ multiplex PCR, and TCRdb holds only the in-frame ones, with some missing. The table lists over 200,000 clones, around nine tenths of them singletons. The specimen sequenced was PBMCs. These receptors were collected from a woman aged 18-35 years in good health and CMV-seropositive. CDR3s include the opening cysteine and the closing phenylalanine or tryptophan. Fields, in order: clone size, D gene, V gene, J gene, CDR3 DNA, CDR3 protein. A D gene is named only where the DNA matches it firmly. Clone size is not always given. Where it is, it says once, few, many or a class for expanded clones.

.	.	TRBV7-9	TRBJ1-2	TGTGCCAGCAGCCCCATCGGGGGGTTCGGAAAGGACTATGGCTACACCTTC	CASSPIGGFGKDYGYTF
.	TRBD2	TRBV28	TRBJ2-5	TGTGCCAGCAGTTTAATGCTAGCGGGAGAAGGAGAGACCCAGTACTTC	CASSLMLAGEGETQYF
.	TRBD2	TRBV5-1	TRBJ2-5	TGCGCCAGCAGCGCTAGCGGGGAAGTACGGCGGGAGACCCAGTACTTC	CASSASGEVRRETQYF
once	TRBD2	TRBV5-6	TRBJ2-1	TGTGCCAGCAGCCTAGCAGCGGGGGGTAATGAGCAGTTCTTC	CASSLAAGGNEQFF
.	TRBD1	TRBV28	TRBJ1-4	TGTGCCAGCAGCCCGACAGGGTTTAATGAAAAACTGTTTTTT	CASSPTGFNEKLFF
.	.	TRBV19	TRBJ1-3	TGTGCCAGTAAACGGGGGGGCTCTGGAAACACCATATATTTT	CASKRGGSGNTIYF
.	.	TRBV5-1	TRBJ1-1	TGCGCCAGCAGCTTGCGGGTGAGCACTGAAGCTTTCTTT	CASSLRVSTEAFF
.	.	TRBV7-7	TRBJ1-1	TGTGCTAGCAGTTACAGGGTGAACACTGAAGCTTTCTTT	CASSYRVNTEAFF
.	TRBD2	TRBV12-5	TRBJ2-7	TGTGCTAGTGCCGGACCCGACAGCGGGAGCAACGAGCAGTACTTC	CASAGPDSGSNEQYF
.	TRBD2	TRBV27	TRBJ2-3	TGTGCCAGCACCGCTAGCGGGAGTGGAGTGCATACGCAGTATTTT	CASTASGSGVHTQYF
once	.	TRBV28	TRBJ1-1	TGTGCCAGCAGTTTAAGGCGACGGTCTAGGACTGAAGCTTTCTTT	CASSLRRRSRTEAFF
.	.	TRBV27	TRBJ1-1	TGTGCCAGCAGTTTCGCGCCGAACACTGAAGCTTTCTTT	CASSFAPNTEAFF
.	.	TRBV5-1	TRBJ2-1	TGCGCCAGCAGCTTACGATTAACAATCTACAATGAGCAGTTCTTC	CASSLRLTIYNEQFF
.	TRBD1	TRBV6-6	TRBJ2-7	TGTGCCACCTGCACCCAGGGGGCGGGGTCCTGCGAGCAGTACTTC	CATCTQGAGSCEQYF
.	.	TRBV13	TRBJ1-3	TGTGCCAGCAGCTTTCAGGGAAGCTCTGGAAACACCATATATTTT	CASSFQGSSGNTIYF
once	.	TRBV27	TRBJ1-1	TGTGCCAGCGCAGGGGTGACCACTGAAGCTTTCTTT	CASAGVTTEAFF
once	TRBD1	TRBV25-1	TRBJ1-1	TGTGCCAGCAAAGGGGGCCTAATTGGGACTGAAGCTTTCTTT	CASKGGLIGTEAFF
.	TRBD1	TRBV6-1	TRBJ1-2	TGTGCCAGCAGTAAGATCAGGGGGCCCCTCTATGGCTACACCTTC	CASSKIRGPLYGYTF
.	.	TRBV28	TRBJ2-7	TGTGCCGCCTTCTCGCGGTACGAGCAGTACTTC	CAAFSRYEQYF
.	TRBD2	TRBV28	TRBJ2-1	TGTGCCAGCAGCTTTTTTGGGTGGAGGCTAGCGGGAGGGGGTGAGCAGTTCTTC	CASSFFGWRLAGGGEQFF
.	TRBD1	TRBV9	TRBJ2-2	TGTGCCAGCAGCCCAGAGGGGACAGGGGGAATCACCGGGGAGCTGTTTTTT	CASSPEGTGGITGELFF
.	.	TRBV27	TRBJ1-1	TGTGCCAGCATCGAGGGAGGGGGCACTGAAGCTTTCTTT	CASIEGGGTEAFF
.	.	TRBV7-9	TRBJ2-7	TGTGCCAGCAGCCCCCAGTCGGGAGCGGAAGACCAGGGGTACTTC	CASSPQSGAEDQGYF
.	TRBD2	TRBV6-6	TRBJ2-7	TGTGCCAGCAGTTACTCGCGGGAGGGCTACGAGCAGTACTTC	CASSYSREGYEQYF
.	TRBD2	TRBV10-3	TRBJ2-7	TGTGCCATCAGTCTAGCGGGAGGGGACGAGCAGTACTTC	CAISLAGGDEQYF
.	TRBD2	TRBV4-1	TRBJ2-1	TGCGCCAGCAGCCAAGTTTCCTCGGGAGGGCTATGGGATGAGCAGTTCTTC	CASSQVSSGGLWDEQFF
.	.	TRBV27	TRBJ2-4	TGTGCCAGCAGTTTAATTTTGGGGCGGTCCAAAAACATTCAGTACTTC	CASSLILGRSKNIQYF
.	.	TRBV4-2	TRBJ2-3	TGTGCCAGCAGCCAAGAAGGACAGCCCACAGATACGCAGTATTTT	CASSQEGQPTDTQYF
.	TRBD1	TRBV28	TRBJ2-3	TGTGCCAGCAGGGAGCCGGGACAGGTGTATACGCAGTATTTT	CASREPGQVYTQYF
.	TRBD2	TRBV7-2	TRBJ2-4	TGTGCCAGCAGCCCACGCGGGCCGGGGGGAAACATTCAGTACTTC	CASSPRGPGGNIQYF
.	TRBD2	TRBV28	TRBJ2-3	TGTGCCAGCAGTTTATATACTAGCGGGCCCGGGAAAGGCCGACCAGATACGCAGTATTTT	CASSLYTSGPGKGRPDTQYF
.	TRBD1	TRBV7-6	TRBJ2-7	TGTGCCAGCAGCTTAGCGAAACAGGGGGACGAGCAGTACTTC	CASSLAKQGDEQYF
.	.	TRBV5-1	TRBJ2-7	TGCGCCAGCAGCACACAGTCGGGAACCGACGAGCAGTACTTC	CASSTQSGTDEQYF
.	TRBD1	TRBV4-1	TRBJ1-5	TGCGCCAGCAGCCAAGAAGGGGGCTCATTTTCGACCCAGCATTTT	CASSQEGGSFSTQHF
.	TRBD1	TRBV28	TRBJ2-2	TGTGCCAGCAGTTTTAGCCTCCGTCCGGGACAGGGTTCGACCGGGGAGCTGTTTTTT	CASSFSLRPGQGSTGELFF
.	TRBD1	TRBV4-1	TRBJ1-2	TGCGCCAGCAGCCAAGTGGGACAGGGGGACTATGGCTACACCTTC	CASSQVGQGDYGYTF
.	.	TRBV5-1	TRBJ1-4	TGCGCCAGCAGCCCCTCTTACAGTCTTAATGAAAAACTGTTTTTT	CASSPSYSLNEKLFF
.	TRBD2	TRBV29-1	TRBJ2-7	TGCAGCGCGGAGACTAGCACGGCCCCTTACGAGCAGTACTTC	CSAETSTAPYEQYF
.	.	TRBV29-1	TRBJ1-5	TGCAGCGTTCTAAGTGGACAGATTAATCAGCCCCAGCATTTT	CSVLSGQINQPQHF
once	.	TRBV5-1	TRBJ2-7	TGCGCCAGCAGCTTGGATAGCTACTCCTACGAGCAGTACTTC	CASSLDSYSYEQYF
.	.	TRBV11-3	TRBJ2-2	TGTGCCAGCAGCTTTATGCGGCGGGCCCAAACCGGGGAGCTGTTTTTT	CASSFMRRAQTGELFF
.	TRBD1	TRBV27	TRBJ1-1	TGTGCCAGCAGTTGGGGACAGAACATGAACACTGAAGCTTTCTTT	CASSWGQNMNTEAFF
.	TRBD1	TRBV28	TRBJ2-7	TGTGCCAGCAGTATACCGGGACAGGGGGTTTACTTC	CASSIPGQGVYF
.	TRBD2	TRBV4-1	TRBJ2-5	TGCGCCAGCAGCCAGTCGCTAGCGGGACTCCAAGAGACCCAGTACTTC	CASSQSLAGLQETQYF
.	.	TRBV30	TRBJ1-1	TGTGCCTGGAGTGTACCCCAGATTGAACTAAACACTGAAGCTTTCTTT	CAWSVPQIELNTEAFF
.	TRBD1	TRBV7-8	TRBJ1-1	TGTGCCAGCAGCCCAAAATGGGACAGAACGAACACTGAAGCTTTCTTT	CASSPKWDRTNTEAFF
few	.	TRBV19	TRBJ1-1	TGTGCCAGTAGTACCAACAGAGACACTGAAGCTTTCTTT	CASSTNRDTEAFF
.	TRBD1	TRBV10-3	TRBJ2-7	TGTGCCATCAGAAAACAGGGGGCCCACGAGCAGTACTTC	CAIRKQGAHEQYF
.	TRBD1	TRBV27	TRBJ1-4	TGTGCCAGCAGTGCGGGACAGGGGTTCTATAATGAAAAACTGTTTTTT	CASSAGQGFYNEKLFF
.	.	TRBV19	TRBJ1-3	TGTGCCAGTAGTATGGGAGTATCCCTTGGGCACACCATATATTTT	CASSMGVSLGHTIYF
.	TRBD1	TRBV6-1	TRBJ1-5	TGTGCCAGCAGTGAAACAGGGGGCGCGGGCCAGCCCCAGCATTTT	CASSETGGAGQPQHF
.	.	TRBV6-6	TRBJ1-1	TGTGCCAGCAGTCTAGGGGGGAACACTGAAGCTTTCTTT	CASSLGGNTEAFF
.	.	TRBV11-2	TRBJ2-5	TGTGCCAGCAGCTCCGGACAGATCGAGACCCAGTACTTC	CASSSGQIETQYF
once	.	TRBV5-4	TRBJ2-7	TGTGCCAGCAGCTTCAGGGGTCTCTCCTACGAGCAGTACTTC	CASSFRGLSYEQYF
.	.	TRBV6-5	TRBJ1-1	TGTGCCAGTATGTTTGGAGGGGGGGGGACTGAAGCTTTCTTT	CASMFGGGGTEAFF
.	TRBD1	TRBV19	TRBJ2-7	TGTGCCAGTAGTTTCTCCGGGACAGATAGCTACGAGCAGTACTTC	CASSFSGTDSYEQYF
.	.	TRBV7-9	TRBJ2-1	TGTGCCAGCAGCTTGCTTAGAAATGAGCAGTTCTTC	CASSLLRNEQFF
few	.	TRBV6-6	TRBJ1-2	TGTGCCAGCAGTACGACGGTCTACTCACGGGATGGCTACACCTTC	CASSTTVYSRDGYTF